This paragraph reports one TCR beta chain. Its antigen is still unknown. V was clipped by 2 bases and J by 0 bases; unmatched bases: 6. The germline gives CDR1 LNHNV, CDR2 YYDKDF (reference sequence). This CDR3 region has 18 residues. The data were produced by immunoSEQ multiplex PCR, yet TCRdb's version contains in-frame clones alone and is incomplete. In the table there are about 120,000 clones, about 91% of which are singletons. This entry comes from a study of T cell responses to AZD1222 COVID-19 vaccine. Findings and limits, study-wide: Baseline seropositivity occurred in only a handful of AZD1222 recipients.

This chain joins TRBV15 and TRBJ2-1; 11 bases map to TRBD2. The clonotype was recovered from an adult who received the AZD1222 COVID-19 vaccine. The material sequenced was peripheral blood, taken 28 days after the second AZD1222 dose. In DNA, the CDR3 is TGTGCCACCAGCAGAACCGGACTAGCGGGTATCTCCTACAATGAGCAGTTCTTC. It encodes CATSRTGLAGISYNEQFF.